A selection of T cell receptor beta chains follows, all from one sample in a study of blood T cell repertoires in COVID-19. Profiling relied on immunoSEQ multiplex PCR, and the TCRdb table lists in-frame clones only, not all of them. The table has 95,000 to 150,000 clones, about 83% seen once. Sequencing input: peripheral blood. All receptors come from a human donor in a cohort sampled during active COVID-19. CDR3s include the opening cysteine and the closing phenylalanine or tryptophan. D genes are given only for firm matches. The size field is filled for only some rows; it gives once, few, many or a size class.

clone_size d_call j_call v_call cdr3_aa cdr3_nt
NA TRBD1 TRBJ1-2 TRBV5-1 CASSEGQGHHGYTF TGCGCCAGCAGCGAGGGACAGGGACATCATGGCTACACCTTC
NA NA TRBJ2-7 TRBV7-7 CASFTRAKRRYEQYF TGTGCCAGCTTCACCAGGGCAAAAAGGAGATACGAGCAGTACTTC
NA NA TRBJ2-7 TRBV24-1 CATSDPGTYEQYF TGTGCCACCAGTGACCCGGGGACCTACGAGCAGTACTTC
NA TRBD1 TRBJ2-7 TRBV18 CASSPKQGSSYEQYF TGTGCCAGCTCACCGAAACAGGGGAGCTCCTACGAGCAGTACTTC
once TRBD1 TRBJ1-2 TRBV11-2 CASSRTGGNHYGYTF TGTGCCAGCAGCCGAACAGGGGGCAATCACTATGGCTACACCTTC
NA TRBD1 TRBJ1-2 TRBV13 CASSSTGLNYGYTF TGTGCCAGCAGCTCGACAGGGCTGAACTATGGCTACACCTTC
NA NA TRBJ1-2 TRBV30 CAELRGGYGYTF TGTGCCGAGCTACGGGGAGGGTATGGCTACACCTTC
NA TRBD1 TRBJ2-1 TRBV19 CASSMKVMRPGQGAYEQFF TGTGCCAGTAGTATGAAGGTCATGCGCCCGGGACAGGGGGCTTATGAGCAGTTCTTC
NA NA TRBJ2-1 TRBV7-9 CASSLGGGASYNEQFF TGTGCCAGCAGCTTAGGCGGCGGAGCTTCCTACAATGAGCAGTTCTTC
NA NA TRBJ2-1 TRBV3-1/TRBV3-2 CASSPTRSVQFF TGTGCCAGCAGCCCGACGCGGAGCGTGCAGTTCTTC
NA NA TRBJ2-1 TRBV24-1 CATSDPGGGGPGSYNEQFF TGTGCCACCAGTGATCCGGGCGGGGGCGGGCCCGGCTCCTACAATGAGCAGTTCTTC
NA NA TRBJ2-7 TRBV6-6 CASSFQEYEQYF TGTGCCAGCAGTTTTCAAGAGTACGAGCAGTACTTC
few TRBD1 TRBJ1-5 TRBV6-2/TRBV6-3 CASSYPPDRAYSNQPQHF TGTGCCAGCAGTTACCCCCCGGACAGGGCCTATAGCAATCAGCCCCAGCATTTT
once TRBD1 TRBJ1-1 TRBV5-5 CASSFVTGGTEAFF TGTGCCAGCAGCTTCGTTACAGGGGGCACTGAAGCTTTCTTT
NA TRBD1 TRBJ1-5 TRBV6-2/TRBV6-3 CASSQQTGSSPQPQHF TGTGCCAGCAGCCAACAGACAGGGTCCTCCCCTCAGCCCCAGCATTTT
NA TRBD2 TRBJ2-1 TRBV11-2 CASSLGLAGGPGMLNEQFF TGTGCCAGCAGCCTAGGACTAGCGGGAGGCCCCGGGATGCTCAATGAGCAGTTCTTC
NA NA TRBJ2-7 TRBV4-3 CASSQVGGPSYEQYF TGCGCCAGCAGCCAAGTAGGGGGTCCGTCCTACGAGCAGTACTTC
NA TRBD2 TRBJ2-7 TRBV5-1 CASSLASGRAREQYF TGCGCCAGCAGCTTGGCTAGCGGGAGGGCCCGAGAGCAGTACTTC
NA TRBD2 TRBJ2-7 TRBV5-1 CASSPSAGVYEQYF TGCGCCAGCAGCCCTTCAGCGGGGGTCTACGAGCAGTACTTC
NA TRBD1 TRBJ2-1 TRBV18 CASSGRTGGARRDEQFF TGTGCCAGCTCAGGACGGACAGGGGGCGCGAGAAGGGATGAGCAGTTCTTC
NA TRBD1 TRBJ2-7 TRBV11-2 CASSQTGGEQYF TGTGCCAGCAGCCAGACAGGGGGAGAGCAGTACTTC
once NA TRBJ2-1 TRBV5-4 CASSLDYSSYNEQFF TGTGCCAGCAGCTTGGACTATAGCTCCTACAATGAGCAGTTCTTC
NA NA TRBJ2-3 TRBV3-1/TRBV3-2 CASSQEEDTQYF TGTGCCAGCAGCCAGGAGGAGGATACGCAGTATTTT
NA NA TRBJ2-1 TRBV14 CASSQGAGGIYNEQFF TGTGCCAGCAGCCAAGGTGCAGGAGGTATCTACAATGAGCAGTTCTTC
NA NA TRBJ1-1 TRBV12-5 CASGLVPRGDTEAFF TGTGCTAGTGGTTTGGTACCCAGGGGAGACACTGAAGCTTTCTTT
NA TRBD2 TRBJ2-3 TRBV9 CASTTGRTTDTQYF TGTGCCAGCACGACCGGGAGGACCACAGATACGCAGTATTTT
few TRBD1 TRBJ1-6 TRBV27 CASSSQGQYNSPLHF TGTGCCAGCAGTTCCCAGGGACAGTATAATTCACCCCTCCACTTT
NA NA TRBJ2-2 TRBV13 CASSYLPTATGELFF TGTGCCAGCAGCTACCTACCGACAGCCACCGGGGAGCTGTTTTTT
NA TRBD2 TRBJ2-1 TRBV4-2 CASSASGSPEQFF TGTGCCAGCAGCGCTAGCGGGTCCCCTGAGCAGTTCTTC